The entry below gives a single T cell receptor (beta chain) sequence along with its context. Per the authors' pipeline: The assay estimated nucleated cells by amplifying reference gene primers. The method was immunoSEQ multiplex PCR; TCRdb's version includes in-frame clones alone and lacks a portion of them. V and J calls and clone size are copied from that table; D and trimming were computed from the DNA. The sample consists of roughly 120,000 clones, about 88% of them appearing once. The V and J ends lost 1 base and 4 bases, in that order; junction bases with no gene match: 5. Germline lookup yields CDR1 WSHSY and CDR2 SAAADI. The CDR3 is 15 amino acids. This entry comes from a study of blood T cell repertoires in COVID-19. On the study more broadly: Acute and convalescent COVID-19 samples came from the United States, Italy and Spain.

Sequenced input: peripheral blood. The gene calls are TRBV10-2 and TRBJ1-2, with 8 bases fitting TRBD1. The sequence derives from a man between 45 and 60 years old with active COVID-19. Here the CDR3 reads CASSELVTGVYGYTF. The CDR3 DNA follows: TGCGCCAGCAGTGAGTTGGTGACAGGGGTCTATGGCTACACCTTC.